This T cell receptor (beta chain) came from a study of T cell changes during pregnancy in multiple sclerosis. Sequenced by immunoSEQ multiplex PCR; TCRdb stores in-frame clones only, minus some. Of roughly 100,000 clones listed, around 90% are singletons. This clone appeared a single time. The CDR3 consists of 14 residues. Germline values: CDR1 SGDLS, CDR2 YYNGEE. Trimming stripped 0 bases from V and 2 bases from J, with 9 bases between. The receptor's source is a female donor with multiple sclerosis, enrolled in a pregnancy study. V gene TRBV9 combines with J gene TRBJ2-7; possibly TRBD1 for D (5 bases). The sequenced sample was peripheral blood, obtained before pregnancy. CDR3 protein: CASSVDRNAYEQYF. CDR3 sequence (DNA): TGTGCCAGCAGCGTAGACAGGAATGCCTACGAGCAGTACTTC. Filled out from reference TRBV9 and TRBJ2-7, the complete variable domain reads DSGVTQTPKHLITATGQRVTLRCSPRSGDLSVYWYQQSLDQGLQFLIQYYNGEERAKGNILERFSAQQFPDLHSELNLSSLELGDSALYFCASSVDRNAYEQYFGPGTRLTVT.